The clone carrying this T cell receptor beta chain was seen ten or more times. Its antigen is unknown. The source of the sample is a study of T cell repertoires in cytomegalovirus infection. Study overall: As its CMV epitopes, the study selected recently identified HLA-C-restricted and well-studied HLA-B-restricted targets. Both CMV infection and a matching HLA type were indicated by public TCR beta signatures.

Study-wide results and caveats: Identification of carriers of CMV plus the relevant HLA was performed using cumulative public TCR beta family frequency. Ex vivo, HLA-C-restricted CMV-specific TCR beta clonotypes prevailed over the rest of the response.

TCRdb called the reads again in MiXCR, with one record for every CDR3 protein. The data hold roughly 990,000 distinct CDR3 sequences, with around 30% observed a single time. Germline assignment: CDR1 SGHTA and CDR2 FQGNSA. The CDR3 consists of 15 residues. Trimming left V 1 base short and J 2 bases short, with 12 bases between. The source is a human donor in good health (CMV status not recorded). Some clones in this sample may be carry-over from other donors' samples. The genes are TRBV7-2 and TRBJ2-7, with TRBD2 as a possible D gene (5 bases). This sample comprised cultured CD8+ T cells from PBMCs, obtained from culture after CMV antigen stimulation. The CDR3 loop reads CASSLDFGIPYEQYF. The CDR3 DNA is TGTGCCAGCAGCTTAGATTTCGGGATACCCTACGAGCAGTACTTC.